Below, 11 T cell receptor beta chains from the same sample are listed, as sequenced in a study of blood T cell repertoires in COVID-19. Libraries were prepared by immunoSEQ multiplex PCR; TCRdb keeps only in-frame clonotypes and omits some of them. The data contain about 150,000 clones, 80% to 90% of them singletons. Specimen: peripheral blood. The receptors were sampled from a man between 65 and 80 years old with acute or convalescent COVID-19.

The CDR3 DNA reads TGTGCCAGCAGACCATCGGCAGGGGGAGGAAAACTGTTTTTT. It specifies CASRPSAGGGKLFF. V and J are TRBV7-9 and TRBJ1-4; 7 nucleotides line up with TRBD1. The V segment lost 6 bases and the J segment 10 bases; nucleotides outside the gene matches: 11. This CDR3 is 14 amino acids long. Germline CDR1 and CDR2: SEHNR and FQNEAQ (reference sequence).

The chain joins TRBV6-5 to TRBJ2-2, with D maybe TRBD2 (6 bases). V lost 2 bases and J lost 2, with 9 bases in between. The CDR3 has 15 residues. The germline CDR1 and CDR2 sequences are MNHEY and SVGAGI. Here the CDR3 reads CASSYLSGNTGELFF. CDR3 sequence (DNA): TGTGCCAGCAGTTACCTTAGCGGAAACACCGGGGAGCTGTTTTTT.

This rearrangement joins TRBV4-3 to TRBJ2-5; weak D call: TRBD1 (5 bases). The CDR3 length is 14 residues. The germline CDR1 and CDR2 sequences are LGHNA and YSLEER. V was cut by 1 base and J by 4 bases, with 10 bases left in between. CDR3 loop: CASSQGGSGETQYF. CDR3 coding DNA: TGCGCCAGCAGCCAAGGGGGCAGTGGAGAGACCCAGTACTTC.

This clone occurred once. The chain uses TRBV28 and TRBJ1-1, with TRBD1 matching over 8 bases. V shed 6 bases, J shed 1 base, and the junction held 7 bases outside the gene matches. Germline loops: CDR1 MDHEN, CDR2 SYDVKM. This CDR3 has 15 residues. In DNA, the CDR3 is TGTGCCAGCAGCACAGGGGGACGGAGGAACACTGAAGCTTTCTTT. Its translation is CASSTGGRRNTEAFF. Variable domain in full (rest from reference TRBV28 and TRBJ1-1): DVKVTQSSRYLVKRTGEKVFLECVQDMDHENMFWYRQDPGLGLRLIYFSYDVKMKEKGDIPEGYSVSREKKERFSLILESASTNQTSMYLCASSTGGRRNTEAFFGQGTRLTVV.

The chain employs TRBV7-2 and TRBJ2-3, with D tentatively TRBD1 (5 bases). CDR1 and CDR2 from the germline V gene are SGHTA and FQGNSA. The CDR3 is made up of 15 amino acids. V lost 3 bases to trimming and J lost 2 bases, with 12 bases between them. Here the CDR3 DNA reads TGTGCCAGCAGCTTTGACAGAATATCCACAGATACGCAGTATTTT. It is translated as CASSFDRISTDTQYF.

This rearrangement joins TRBV19 to TRBJ1-2, with 9 positions matching TRBD1. In germline, CDR1 is LNHDA, CDR2 SQIVND (reference sequence). The CDR3 contains 15 residues. J was trimmed by 7 bases and V by 6 bases; bases with no gene match: 12. The CDR3 protein is CASRIPGQGTRGYTF. Here the CDR3 DNA reads TGTGCCAGTAGAATACCGGGACAGGGAACCCGTGGCTACACCTTC.

The chain carries TRBV7-2 and TRBJ2-7, with TRBD2 matching 7 bases. The germline V gene has CDR1 SGHTA and CDR2 FQGNSA. Trimming took 2 bases from V and 2 from J; bases not matched to a gene: 6. There are 15 residues in the CDR3. The CDR3 nucleotides are TGTGCCAGCAGCTTATGGTCCGGGAGGACCTACGAGCAGTACTTC. This encodes CASSLWSGRTYEQYF. The whole variable domain, filled in from reference TRBV7-2 and TRBJ2-7, reads GAGVSQSPSNKVTEKGKDVELRCDPISGHTALYWYRQSLGQGLEFLIYFQGNSAPDKSGLPSDRFSAERTGGSVSTLTIQRTQQEDSAVYLCASSLWSGRTYEQYFGPGTRLTVT.

This chain connects TRBV5-1 to TRBJ2-3; a possible D gene is TRBD2 (6 bases). This CDR3 has 14 residues. The germline V gene has CDR1 SGHRS and CDR2 YFSETQ. V dropped 2 bases and J dropped 2 bases, with 9 bases sitting between them. Written as DNA, the CDR3 is TGCGCCAGCAGCTTCGGGGGAATCACAGATACGCAGTATTTT. This gives the protein CASSFGGITDTQYF.

In the case of this clone: This specimen includes other DNA sequences encoding the same CDR3. This rearrangement joins TRBV4-3 to TRBJ2-7; weak D call: TRBD1 (6 bases). The CDR3 runs to 14 residues. V dropped 4 bases and J dropped 4 bases, with 14 bases sitting between them. CDR1 is LGHNA, CDR2 YSLEER, per germline. As DNA, the CDR3 is TGCGCCAGCAGCCTTCGGCAGGGGCCGTACGAGCAGTACTTC. Protein: CASSLRQGPYEQYF.

This chain links TRBV2 with TRBJ2-3; TRBD2 is a possible D gene (5 bases). CDR3 size: 11 residues. Deletions cut 6 bases from V and 5 bases from J, with 6 bases between. Germline CDR1 SNHLY, CDR2 FYNNEI. The CDR3 coding sequence is TGTGCCAGCAGAGCGGTAGATACGCAGTATTTT. Translating gives CASRAVDTQYF.

This chain links TRBV28 with TRBJ2-5, with TRBD1 matching over 9 bases. Germline CDR1 reads MDHEN; CDR2 reads SYDVKM. The length of the CDR3 is 17 residues. The V and J ends lost 2 bases and 4 bases, in that order; junction bases with no gene match: 11. The CDR3 loop is CASSLRRTGVPRETQYF. The CDR3 coding sequence is TGTGCCAGCAGTTTACGGAGGACAGGGGTCCCAAGAGAGACCCAGTACTTC.